This T cell receptor beta chain was profiled in a study of blood T cell repertoires in COVID-19. Looking at the study overall: Spain, Italy and the United States supplied samples that represented acute and convalescent COVID-19. Sample material is recorded as cDNA or gDNA derived from T cells, B-cell-depleted T cells, or PBMCs.

Germline V gives CDR1 SGDLS, CDR2 YYNGEE. V was pared by 4 bases and J by 2 bases, with 13 bases between. This CDR3 has 14 residues. The authors' processing: The authors estimated nucleated cell counts from reference gene primer amplification. Method: immunoSEQ multiplex PCR; TCRdb's copy keeps in-frame clones and lacks some. From that table come the V and J calls and clone size; the DNA was used to work out D and trimming. This table has approximately 37,000 clones, about 88% appearing once. The TCR comes from a man in his forties or fifties in a cohort sampled during active COVID-19. This chain joins TRBV9 and TRBJ2-7, with a possible D match to TRBD1 (7 bases). Specimen: peripheral blood. CDR3 DNA: TGTGCCAGCAGCCTAGGAGGGGGCGCCTACGAGCAGTACTTC. Translating it yields CASSLGGGAYEQYF.